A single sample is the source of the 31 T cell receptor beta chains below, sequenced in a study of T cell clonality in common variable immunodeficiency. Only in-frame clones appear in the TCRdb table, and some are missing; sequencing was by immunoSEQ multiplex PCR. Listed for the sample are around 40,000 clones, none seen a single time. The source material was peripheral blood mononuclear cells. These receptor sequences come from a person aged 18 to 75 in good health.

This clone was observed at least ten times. CDR3 region: CSASLAGGHSYNEQFF. The sequenced CDR3 bases are TGCAGTGCTAGTCTAGCGGGAGGACACTCCTACAATGAG. The chain joins TRBV20-1 to TRBJ2-1, with 11 bases identical to TRBD2. The read terminates 3 residues ahead of where the CDR3 ends, so the germline J gene completes it. J lost 0 bases, V lost 3 bases, and 4 bases had no gene match. Germline loops: CDR1 DFQATT, CDR2 SNEGSKA (reference sequence). The CDR3 covers 16 residues.

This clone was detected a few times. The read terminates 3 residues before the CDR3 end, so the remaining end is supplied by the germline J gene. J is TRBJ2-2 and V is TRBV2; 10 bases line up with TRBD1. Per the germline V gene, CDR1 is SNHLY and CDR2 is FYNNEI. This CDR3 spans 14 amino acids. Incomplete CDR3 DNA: TGTGCCAGCAGCTATGACAGGGGGCCCCTTAGG. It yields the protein CASSYDRGPLR. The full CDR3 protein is CASSYDRGPLRLFF.

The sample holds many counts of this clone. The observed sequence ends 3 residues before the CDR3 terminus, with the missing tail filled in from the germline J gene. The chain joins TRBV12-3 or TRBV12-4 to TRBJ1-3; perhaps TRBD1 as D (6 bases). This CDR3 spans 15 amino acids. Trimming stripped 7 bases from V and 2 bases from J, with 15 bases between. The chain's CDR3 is CASNPDSLAGNTIYF. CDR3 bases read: TGTGCCAGCAACCCGGACAGTCTTGCTGGAAACACC.

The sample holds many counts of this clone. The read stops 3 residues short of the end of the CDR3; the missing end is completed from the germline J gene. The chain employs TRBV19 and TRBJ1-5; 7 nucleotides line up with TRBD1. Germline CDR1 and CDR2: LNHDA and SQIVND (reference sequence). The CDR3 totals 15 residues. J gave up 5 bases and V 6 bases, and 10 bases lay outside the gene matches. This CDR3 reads CASRTLRQGDQPQHF. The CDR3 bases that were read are TGTGCCAGTAGAACCCTTCGACAGGGCGATCAGCCC.

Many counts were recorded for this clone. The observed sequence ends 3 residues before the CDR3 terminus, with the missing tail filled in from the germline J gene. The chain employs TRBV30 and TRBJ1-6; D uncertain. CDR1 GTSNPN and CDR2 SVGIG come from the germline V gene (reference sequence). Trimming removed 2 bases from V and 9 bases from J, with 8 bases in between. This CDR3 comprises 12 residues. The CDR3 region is CAWSQGSSPLHF. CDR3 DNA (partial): TGTGCCTGGAGTCAAGGGTCTTCACCC.

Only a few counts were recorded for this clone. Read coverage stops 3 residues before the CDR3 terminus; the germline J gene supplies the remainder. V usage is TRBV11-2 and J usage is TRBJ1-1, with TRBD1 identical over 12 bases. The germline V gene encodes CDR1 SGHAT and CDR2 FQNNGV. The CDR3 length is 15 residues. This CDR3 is CASSLELGTGGEAFF. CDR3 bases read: TGTGCCAGCAGCTTAGAACTTGGGACAGGGGGCGAA.

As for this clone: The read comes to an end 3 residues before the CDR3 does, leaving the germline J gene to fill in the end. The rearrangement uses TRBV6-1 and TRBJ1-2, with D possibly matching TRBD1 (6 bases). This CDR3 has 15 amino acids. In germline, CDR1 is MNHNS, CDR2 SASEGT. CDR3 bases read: TGTGCCAGCAGTGAGGGCCAGGGGAGCACAGATACC. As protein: CASSEGQGSTDT. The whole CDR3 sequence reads CASSEGQGSTDTYTF.

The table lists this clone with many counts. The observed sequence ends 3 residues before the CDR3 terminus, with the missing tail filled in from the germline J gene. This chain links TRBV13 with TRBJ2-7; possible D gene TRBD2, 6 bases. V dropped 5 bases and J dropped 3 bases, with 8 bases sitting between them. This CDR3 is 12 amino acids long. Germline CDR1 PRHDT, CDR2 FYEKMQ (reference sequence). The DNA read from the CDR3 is TGTGCCAGCAGCCCGACTAGCTACGAG. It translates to CASSPTSYE. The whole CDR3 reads CASSPTSYEQYF. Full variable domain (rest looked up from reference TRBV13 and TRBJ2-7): AAGVIQSPRHLIKEKRETATLKCYPIPRHDTVYWYQQGPGQDPQFLISFYEKMQSDKGSIPDRFSAQQFSDYHSELNMSSLELGDSALYFCASSPTSYEQYFGPGTRLTVT.

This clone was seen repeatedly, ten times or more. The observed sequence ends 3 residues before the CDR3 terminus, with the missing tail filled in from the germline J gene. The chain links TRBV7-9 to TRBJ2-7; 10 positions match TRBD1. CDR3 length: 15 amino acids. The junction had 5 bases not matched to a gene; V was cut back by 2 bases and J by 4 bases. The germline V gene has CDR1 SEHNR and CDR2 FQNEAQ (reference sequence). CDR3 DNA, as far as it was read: TGTGCCAGCAGCTTAACTGGGGACAGGGGTTACGAG. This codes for CASSLTGDRGYE. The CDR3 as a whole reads CASSLTGDRGYEQYF.

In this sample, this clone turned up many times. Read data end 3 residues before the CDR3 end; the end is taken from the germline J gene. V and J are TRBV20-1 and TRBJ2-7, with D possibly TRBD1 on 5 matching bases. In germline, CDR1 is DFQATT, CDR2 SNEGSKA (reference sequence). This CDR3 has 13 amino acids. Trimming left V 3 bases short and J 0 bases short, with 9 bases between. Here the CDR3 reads CSASRQNSYEQYF. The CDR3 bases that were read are TGCAGTGCTAGTCGACAGAACTCCTACGAG.

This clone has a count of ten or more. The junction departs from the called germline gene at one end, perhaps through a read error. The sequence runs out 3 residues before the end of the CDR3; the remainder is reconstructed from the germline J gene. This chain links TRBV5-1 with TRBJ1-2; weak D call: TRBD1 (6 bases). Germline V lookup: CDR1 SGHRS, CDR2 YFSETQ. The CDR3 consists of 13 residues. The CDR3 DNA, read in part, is TGCGTCAGCAGCTCCACAGGGCTCTACGAG. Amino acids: CVSSSTGLYE. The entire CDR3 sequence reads CVSSSTGLYEYTF.

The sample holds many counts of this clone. The DNA read from the CDR3 is TGTGCCAGCAGCTTGAACAGCTTAACTGAA. It encodes CASSLNSLTE. From start to end, the CDR3 is CASSLNSLTEAFF. This sequence joins TRBV7-9 and TRBJ1-1; D is ambiguous. The read ends 3 residues early relative to the CDR3; the germline J gene fills the gap. Germline V lookup: CDR1 SEHNR, CDR2 FQNEAQ (reference sequence). Trimming took 3 bases from V and 5 from J, leaving 10 bases between them. The CDR3 runs 13 residues.

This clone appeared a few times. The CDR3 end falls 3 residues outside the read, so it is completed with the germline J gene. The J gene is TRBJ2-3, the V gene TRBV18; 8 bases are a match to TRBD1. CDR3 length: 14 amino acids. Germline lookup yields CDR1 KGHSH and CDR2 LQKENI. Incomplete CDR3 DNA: TGTGCCAGCTCCGTCAGGGGGCAACAAGAGACG. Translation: CASSVRGQQET. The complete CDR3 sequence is CASSVRGQQETQYF.

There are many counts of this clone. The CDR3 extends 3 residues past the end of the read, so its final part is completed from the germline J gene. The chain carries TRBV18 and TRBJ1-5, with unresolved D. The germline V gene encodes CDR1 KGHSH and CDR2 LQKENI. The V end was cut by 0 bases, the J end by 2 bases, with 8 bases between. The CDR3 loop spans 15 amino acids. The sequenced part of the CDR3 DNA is TGTGCCAGCTCACCACCGCTCTCGGGCAATCAGCCC. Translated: CASSPPLSGNQP. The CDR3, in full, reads CASSPPLSGNQPQHF.

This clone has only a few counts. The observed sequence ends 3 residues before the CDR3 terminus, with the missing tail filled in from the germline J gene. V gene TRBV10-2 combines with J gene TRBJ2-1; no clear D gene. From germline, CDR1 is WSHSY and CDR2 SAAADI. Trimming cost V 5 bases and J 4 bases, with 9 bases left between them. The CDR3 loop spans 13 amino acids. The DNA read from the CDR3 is TGCGCCAGCAGTCCCGGGTTGTACAATGAG. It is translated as CASSPGLYNE. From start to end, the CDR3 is CASSPGLYNEQFF.

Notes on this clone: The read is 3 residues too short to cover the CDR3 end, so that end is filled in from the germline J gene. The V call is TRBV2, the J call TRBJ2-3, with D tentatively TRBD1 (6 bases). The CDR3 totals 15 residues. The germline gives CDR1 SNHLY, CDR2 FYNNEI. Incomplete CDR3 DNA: TGTGCCAGCCTTAGGCAGGGGTCGTACCAAGAGACG. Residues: CASLRQGSYQET. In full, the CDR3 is CASLRQGSYQETQYF.

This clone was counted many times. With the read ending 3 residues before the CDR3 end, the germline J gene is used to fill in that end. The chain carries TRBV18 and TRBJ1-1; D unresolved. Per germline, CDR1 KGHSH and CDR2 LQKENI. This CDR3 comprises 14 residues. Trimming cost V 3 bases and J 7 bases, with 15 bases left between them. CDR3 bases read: TGTGCCAGCTCACCCCGAGAGGCGGCTCTTGAA. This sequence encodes CASSPREAALE. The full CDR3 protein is CASSPREAALEAFF.

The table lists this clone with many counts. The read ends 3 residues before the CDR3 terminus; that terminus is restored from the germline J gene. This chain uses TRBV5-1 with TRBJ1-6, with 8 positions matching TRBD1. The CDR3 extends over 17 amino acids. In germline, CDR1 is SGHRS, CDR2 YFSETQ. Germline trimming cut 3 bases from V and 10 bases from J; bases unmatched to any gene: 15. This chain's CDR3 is CASSSQGAGGLKSPLHF. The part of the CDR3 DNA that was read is TGCGCCAGCAGCTCCCAGGGGGCAGGGGGCCTTAAGTCACCC.

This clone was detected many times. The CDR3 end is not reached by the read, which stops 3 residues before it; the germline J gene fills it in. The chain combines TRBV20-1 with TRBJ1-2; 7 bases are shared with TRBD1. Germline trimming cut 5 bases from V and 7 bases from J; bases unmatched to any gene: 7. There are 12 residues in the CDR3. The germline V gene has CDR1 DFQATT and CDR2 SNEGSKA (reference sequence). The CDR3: CSASDRVGGYTF. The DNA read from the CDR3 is TGCAGTGCTTCCGACAGGGTGGGTGGC.

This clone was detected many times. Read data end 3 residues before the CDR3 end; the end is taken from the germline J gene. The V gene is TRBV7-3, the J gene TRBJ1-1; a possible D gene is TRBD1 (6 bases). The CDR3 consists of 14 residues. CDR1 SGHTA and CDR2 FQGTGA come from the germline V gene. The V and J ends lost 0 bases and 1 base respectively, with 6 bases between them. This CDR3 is CASSLTGGNTEAFF. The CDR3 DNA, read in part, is TGTGCCAGCAGCTTAACAGGGGGGAACACTGAA.

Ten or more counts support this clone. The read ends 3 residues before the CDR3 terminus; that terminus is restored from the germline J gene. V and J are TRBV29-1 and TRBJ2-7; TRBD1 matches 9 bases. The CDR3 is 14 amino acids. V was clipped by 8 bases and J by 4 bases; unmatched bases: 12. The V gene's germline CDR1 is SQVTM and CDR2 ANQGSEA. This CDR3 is CSIYKQGARYEQYF. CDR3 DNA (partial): TGCAGCATCTACAAACAGGGGGCAAGGTACGAG.

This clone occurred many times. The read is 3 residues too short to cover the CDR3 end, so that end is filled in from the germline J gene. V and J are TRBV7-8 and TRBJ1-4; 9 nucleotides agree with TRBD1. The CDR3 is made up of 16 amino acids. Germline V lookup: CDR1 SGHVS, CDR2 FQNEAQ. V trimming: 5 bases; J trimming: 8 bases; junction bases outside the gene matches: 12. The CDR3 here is CASSLLTGTGIEKLFF. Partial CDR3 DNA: TGTGCCAGCAGCCTCCTTACCGGGACAGGGATAGAAAAA.

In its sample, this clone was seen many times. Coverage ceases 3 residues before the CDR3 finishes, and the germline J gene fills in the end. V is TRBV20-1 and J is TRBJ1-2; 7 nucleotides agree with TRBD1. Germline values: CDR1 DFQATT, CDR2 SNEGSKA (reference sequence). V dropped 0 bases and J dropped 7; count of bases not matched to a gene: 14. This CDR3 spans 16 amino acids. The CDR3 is CSARDPDRIFDRGYTF. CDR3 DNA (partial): TGCAGTGCTAGAGATCCGGACAGGATCTTTGACCGTGGC.

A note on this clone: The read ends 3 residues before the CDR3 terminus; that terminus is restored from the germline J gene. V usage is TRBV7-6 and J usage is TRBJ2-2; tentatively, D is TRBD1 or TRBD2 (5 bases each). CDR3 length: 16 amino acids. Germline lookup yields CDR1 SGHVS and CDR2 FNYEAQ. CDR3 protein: CASSLVEGRAGSPLFF. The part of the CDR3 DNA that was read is TGTGCCAGCAGCTTAGTAGAGGGCAGGGCTGGTTCACCG.

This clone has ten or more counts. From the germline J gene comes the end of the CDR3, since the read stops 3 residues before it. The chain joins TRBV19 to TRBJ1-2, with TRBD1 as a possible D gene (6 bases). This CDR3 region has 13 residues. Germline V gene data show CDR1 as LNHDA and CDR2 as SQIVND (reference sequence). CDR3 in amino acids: CASTNPQGRGYTF. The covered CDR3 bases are TGTGCCAGTACCAACCCACAGGGCCGGGGC.

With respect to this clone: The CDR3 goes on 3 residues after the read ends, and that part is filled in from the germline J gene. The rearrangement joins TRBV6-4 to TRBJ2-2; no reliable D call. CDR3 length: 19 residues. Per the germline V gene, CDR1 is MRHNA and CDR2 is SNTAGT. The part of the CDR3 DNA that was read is TGTGCCAGCAGTGACTCGTTTTCCAGGCCGTCTCAATTGGATTCACCG. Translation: CASSDSFSRPSQLDSP. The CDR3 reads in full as CASSDSFSRPSQLDSPLFF.

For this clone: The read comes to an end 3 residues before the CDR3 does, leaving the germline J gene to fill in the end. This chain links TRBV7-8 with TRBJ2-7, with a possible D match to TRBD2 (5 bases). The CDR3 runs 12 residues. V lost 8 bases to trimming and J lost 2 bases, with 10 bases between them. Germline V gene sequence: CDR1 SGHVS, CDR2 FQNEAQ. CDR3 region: CASRGSTYEQYF. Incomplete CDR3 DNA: TGTGCCAGCCGGGGTTCGACCTACGAG.

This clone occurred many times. The CDR3 here is CASSFLEQFF. The CDR3 bases that were read are TGTGCCAGCAGTTTCCTTGAG. The chain uses TRBV12-3 or TRBV12-4 and TRBJ2-1, with D uncertain. The read finishes 3 residues shy of the CDR3 end, and the germline J gene is used to complete it. V was pared by 3 bases and J by 9 bases, with 3 bases between. CDR3 length: 10 residues.

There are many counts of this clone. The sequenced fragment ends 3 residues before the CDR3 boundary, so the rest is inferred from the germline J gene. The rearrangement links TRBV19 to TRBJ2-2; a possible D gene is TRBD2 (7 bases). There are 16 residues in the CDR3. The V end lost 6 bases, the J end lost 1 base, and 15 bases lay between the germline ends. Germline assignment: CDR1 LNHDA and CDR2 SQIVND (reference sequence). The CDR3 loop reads CASRTGGAKNTGELFF. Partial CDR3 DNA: TGTGCCAGTAGGACTGGGGGGGCGAAGAACACCGGGGAG.

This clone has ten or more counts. The covered CDR3 bases are TGTGCCAGCAGCTTATGGACAGGGGGCATTGAA. It is translated as CASSLWTGGIE. In full, the CDR3 reads CASSLWTGGIEAFF. The chain recombines TRBV7-2 with TRBJ1-1; 11 bases are shared with TRBD1. Read coverage stops 3 residues before the CDR3 terminus; the germline J gene supplies the remainder. The germline CDR1 and CDR2 sequences are SGHTA and FQGNSA. J was trimmed by 7 bases and V by 2 bases; bases with no gene match: 3. The CDR3 contains 14 residues.

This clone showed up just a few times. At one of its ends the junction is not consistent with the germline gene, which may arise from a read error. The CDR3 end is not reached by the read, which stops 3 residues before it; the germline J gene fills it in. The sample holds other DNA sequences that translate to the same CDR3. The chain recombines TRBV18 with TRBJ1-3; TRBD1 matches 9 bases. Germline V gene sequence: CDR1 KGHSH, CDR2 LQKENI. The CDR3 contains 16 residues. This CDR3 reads CASSLLQGAPGNTIYF. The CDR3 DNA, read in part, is TGTGCCAGCTCCCTATTACAGGGGGCGCCTGGAAACACG.